This T cell receptor beta chain was sequenced in a study of T-cell memory formation after mild COVID-19. Regarding the study as a whole: Chiefly within CM and EM were the contracting CD4+ clones; CD8+ ones were within EMRA. Second-wave clones that peaked on day 37 lacked confirmed SARS-CoV-2 specificity.

Employing constant-segment primers, 5'RACE generated TCR alpha and TCR beta cDNA libraries bearing sample barcodes and UMIs. One entry per CDR3 protein results from TCRdb running MiXCR on the 5' RACE reads. This sample carries approximately 440,000 distinct CDR3 sequences, roughly 20% of them seen once, and the ten largest clones take roughly 8.4%. Concerning this clonotype: Its specificity is unknown.

V was clipped by 4 bases and J by 1 base, with 16 bases between them. The CDR3 has 16 amino acids. Material for sequencing was PBMCs or a T cell subset sorted from them (not recorded which). The chain has TRBV12-3 or TRBV12-4 and TRBJ1-1; possibly TRBD1 for D (5 bases). This sequence was found in an adult woman who had mild COVID-19 (a few samples of this study predate the infection). Cell type and time point are not known. Here the CDR3 reads CASSYRDGLKNTEAFF. For the CDR3, the DNA is TGTGCCAGCAGTTACCGGGACGGGTTGAAGAACACTGAAGCTTTCTTT.